What follows are 21 T cell receptor beta chains derived from one specimen sequenced in a study of T cell clones after liver transplantation. Profiled with immunoSEQ multiplex PCR; TCRdb holds only in-frame clones, not every one. The sample has some 23,000 clones, 55% to 75% seen once. Sample: CD4+ T cells from blood, taken before liver transplant. These TCRs come from a human donor who received a liver transplant.

CDR3 in amino acids: CASSLQGAVETQYF. The CDR3 DNA is TGTGCCAGCAGCTTACAGGGGGCTGTGGAGACCCAGTACTTC. The gene calls are TRBV11-2 and TRBJ2-5; TRBD1 aligns across 8 bases. The germline gives CDR1 SGHAT, CDR2 FQNNGV. The V and J ends lost 2 bases and 5 bases, in that order; junction bases with no gene match: 4. This CDR3 region has 14 residues. The complete variable domain, with remaining parts taken from reference TRBV11-2 and TRBJ2-5, reads EAGVAQSPRYKIIEKRQSVAFWCNPISGHATLYWYQQILGQGPKLLIQFQNNGVVDDSQLPKDRFSAERLKGVDSTLKIQPAKLEDSAVYLCASSLQGAVETQYFGPGTRLLVL.

The rearrangement uses TRBV30 and TRBJ1-2; tentative D call: TRBD1 (6 bases). Germline loops: CDR1 GTSNPN, CDR2 SVGIG (reference sequence). This CDR3 is 12 amino acids long. V lost 5 bases, J lost 8 bases, and 15 bases lay in between. DNA for the CDR3: TGTGCCTGGGCCCGACAGGACGGAGGCTACACCTTC. This sequence encodes CAWARQDGGYTF.

The rearrangement uses TRBV18 and TRBJ2-7; D remains ambiguous. V was trimmed by 5 bases and J by 5 bases, leaving 7 bases between them. The CDR3 is made up of 11 amino acids. Germline loops: CDR1 KGHSH, CDR2 LQKENI. CDR3 region: CASSRDDEQYF. The CDR3 DNA sequence: TGTGCCAGCTCAAGGGATGACGAGCAGTACTTC.

This chain connects TRBV27 to TRBJ2-7; TRBD1 agrees at 9 bases. The CDR3 runs 17 residues. Per germline, CDR1 MNHEY and CDR2 SMNVEV (reference sequence). V lost 5 bases to trimming and J lost 4 bases; unmatched junction nucleotides: 15. CDR3 in DNA: TGTGCCAGCAGTACCTACTCCGGGACAGGGTTTTCTTACGAGCAGTACGTC. Residues: CASSTYSGTGFSYEQYV.

Concerning this clone: One end of the junction varies from germline; a read error may be responsible. This chain connects TRBV7-2 to TRBJ2-5; 11 bases are a match to TRBD2. The germline V gene has CDR1 SGHTA and CDR2 FQGNSA. The CDR3 runs 15 residues. The CDR3 DNA reads as TGTGCCAGCAGCATAGCGGGAGGGTTTGGGGAGACCCAGTACTTC. It specifies CASSIAGGFGETQYF.

This rearrangement joins TRBV5-6 to TRBJ2-3; TRBD1 matches at 7 bases. This CDR3 is built from 16 residues. J lost 2 bases, V lost 4 bases, and 10 bases had no gene match. Germline CDR1 is SGHDT and CDR2 is YYEEEE. This CDR3 reads CASSILQGSYTDTQYF. The CDR3 DNA follows: TGTGCCAGCAGCATATTACAGGGGTCCTACACAGATACGCAGTATTTT.

V and J are TRBV14 and TRBJ2-5; 14 bases fit TRBD2. CDR3 length: 17 amino acids. J gave up 3 bases and V 2 bases, and 5 bases lay outside the gene matches. CDR1 is SGHDN, CDR2 FVKESK, per germline. Here the CDR3 DNA reads TGTGCCAGCAGCCAATGGGGGACTAGCGGGGGAAAAGAGACCCAGTACTTC. It yields the protein CASSQWGTSGGKETQYF.

This clone was found once. The J gene is TRBJ2-1, the V gene TRBV27, with 11 bases lining up with TRBD2. The CDR3 spans 15 residues. Germline CDR1 and CDR2: MNHEY and SMNVEV (reference sequence). V was clipped by 10 bases and J by 7 bases; unmatched bases: 12. DNA for the CDR3: TGTGCCACCCGTAGCGGGAGGGCCTTCGGAAATGAGCAGTTCTTC. Translated, it gives CATRSGRAFGNEQFF.

This clone is classed as medium-sized. The chain combines TRBV7-2 with TRBJ1-2, with D perhaps matching TRBD1 (6 bases). Per the germline V gene, CDR1 is SGHTA and CDR2 is FQGNSA. The V gene lost 1 base and the J gene lost 10 bases, with 13 bases spanning the gap. This CDR3 has 13 amino acids. The CDR3 spells CASSLGGAATYTF. DNA for the CDR3: TGTGCCAGCAGCTTAGGGGGGGCGGCGACCTACACCTTC.

The rearrangement links TRBV2 to TRBJ2-1, with D perhaps matching TRBD1 or TRBD2 (6 bases each). This CDR3 is 15 amino acids long. Germline CDR1 reads SNHLY; CDR2 reads FYNNEI. V lost 6 bases and J 5 bases, leaving 17 bases between the germline ends. The CDR3 reads CASSRWGAPDNEQFF. The CDR3 region has the DNA TGTGCCAGCAGCCGATGGGGGGCCCCTGACAATGAGCAGTTCTTC.

This clone came up a few times. Sequence at one end of the junction differs from germline and may be a read error. The chain is built from TRBV7-9 and TRBJ2-1; no reliable D call. Germline-derived CDR1 and CDR2 are SEHNR and FQNEAQ (reference sequence). The CDR3 sequence is 11 residues long. The CDR3 nucleotides are TGTGCCAGCAGCTTGACTTCAGACACACTCTTC. This codes for CASSLTSDTLF.

This clone has a handful of counts. V is TRBV7-6 and J is TRBJ1-3; weak D call: TRBD1 (6 bases). Trimming removed 3 bases from V and 3 bases from J, with 9 bases in between. CDR1 and CDR2 from the germline V gene are SGHVS and FNYEAQ. The CDR3 runs to 14 residues. The CDR3 DNA reads as TGTGCCAGCAGCTTCGGGGGCGTTGGAAACACCATATATTTT. Its translation is CASSFGGVGNTIYF.

The chain uses TRBV28 and TRBJ2-3; D possibly corresponds to TRBD1 (6 bases). Germline V gene lookup returns CDR1 MDHEN and CDR2 SYDVKM. CDR3 length equals 14 residues. The germline V and J ends were trimmed by 4 bases and 3 bases, with 11 bases remaining between them. The CDR3 loop reads CASSSPGTTDTQYF. The DNA for the CDR3 is TGTGCCAGCAGTTCCCCCGGGACAACAGATACGCAGTATTTT.

V gene TRBV30 combines with J gene TRBJ1-6; 7 bases are a match to TRBD1. V shed 5 bases, J shed 10 bases, and the junction held 8 bases outside the gene matches. The CDR3 sequence is 13 residues long. Germline V gives CDR1 GTSNPN, CDR2 SVGIG (reference sequence). For the CDR3, the DNA is TGTGCCTGGTCGGGACAGTCAACCTCACCCCTCCACTTT. Translating it yields CAWSGQSTSPLHF.

This clone occurred once. This chain links TRBV27 with TRBJ2-3; unclear D gene. V was shortened by 0 bases and J by 6 bases, with 10 bases between the two germline ends. Germline V gives CDR1 MNHEY, CDR2 SMNVEV (reference sequence). This CDR3 is 14 amino acids long. This CDR3 is CASSLSSSLDTQYF. The CDR3 nucleotides read TGTGCCAGCAGTTTATCGTCCAGTTTGGATACGCAGTATTTT.

This chain uses TRBV7-9 with TRBJ2-2; D is perhaps TRBD1 or TRBD2 (5 bases each). This CDR3 has 17 residues. Per germline, CDR1 SEHNR and CDR2 FQNEAQ (reference sequence). The V gene lost 5 bases and the J gene lost 0 bases, with 16 bases spanning the gap. The CDR3: CASSPTRDPTNTGELFF. The CDR3 region has the DNA TGTGCCAGCAGCCCAACTCGGGACCCCACGAACACCGGGGAGCTGTTTTTT.

The V gene is TRBV2, the J gene TRBJ2-2; 9 bases agree with TRBD1. This CDR3 spans 16 amino acids. Looked up from germline, CDR1 is SNHLY and CDR2 is FYNNEI. V lost 7 bases and J lost 3; bases outside the gene matches: 9. CDR3 sequence: CASIPDRGGYTGELFF. In DNA, the CDR3 is TGTGCCAGCATCCCGGACAGGGGAGGTTACACCGGGGAGCTGTTTTTT.

The chain is built from TRBV7-7 and TRBJ2-1, with D tentatively TRBD1 or TRBD2 (5 bases each). Germline V CDR1 and CDR2: SSHAT, FNYEAQ (reference sequence). V dropped 5 bases and J dropped 0 bases, with 8 bases sitting between them. The CDR3 spans 14 residues. The CDR3 sequence: CASSRDVSYNEQFF. CDR3 nucleotides: TGTGCCAGCAGCCGGGACGTCTCCTACAATGAGCAGTTCTTC.

A remark on this clone: Other DNA variants within this sample encode the same CDR3. J is TRBJ1-5 and V is TRBV30, with unresolved D. This CDR3 has 13 residues. Germline V gene lookup returns CDR1 GTSNPN and CDR2 SVGIG (reference sequence). Trimming pared 0 bases from V and 3 bases from J, leaving 6 bases between. The CDR3 reads CAWSVGSNQPQHF. The CDR3 DNA sequence: TGTGCCTGGAGTGTCGGGTCCAATCAGCCCCAGCATTTT. The complete variable domain, with remaining parts taken from reference TRBV30 and TRBJ1-5, reads SQTIHQWPATLVQPVGSPLSLECTVEGTSNPNLYWYRQAAGRGLQLLFYSVGIGQISSEVPQNLSASRPQDRQFILSSKKLLLSDSGFYLCAWSVGSNQPQHFGDGTRLSIL.

This clone was detected only once. CDR3 DNA: TGTGCCAGCAGCCCACAGGGGACTGAAGCTTTCTTT. It translates to CASSPQGTEAFF. The chain carries TRBV7-8 and TRBJ1-1, with 7 bases that match TRBD1. The CDR3 sequence is 12 residues long. Germline CDR1 is SGHVS and CDR2 is FQNEAQ. V gave up 5 bases and J gave up 5 bases; unmatched junction bases: 2.

This chain links TRBV5-1 with TRBJ1-3; D is perhaps TRBD1 (6 bases). Trimming left V 5 bases short and J 0 bases short, with 12 bases between. The CDR3 spans 15 residues. Germline assignment: CDR1 SGHRS and CDR2 YFSETQ. CDR3 DNA sequence: TGCGCCAGCAGATCCGGACAGATCTCTGGAAACACCATATATTTT. Translating it yields CASRSGQISGNTIYF.